This entry features one T cell receptor (beta chain) sequence. Authors' data handling: Amplification of reference gene primers provided the estimated nucleated cell counts. Some clones are missing from TCRdb's copy, which holds only in-frame ones; the method was immunoSEQ multiplex PCR. That table is the source of V, J and clone size, and D and trimming were worked out from the DNA. Seen here are 210,000 or so clones, 65% to 90% observed once, and the top ten hold roughly 5%. The record originates from a study of blood T cell repertoires in COVID-19. At the level of the study: The study drew acute and convalescent COVID-19 samples from the United States, Italy and Spain. From T cells, B-cell-depleted T cells, or PBMCs came the material, which was cDNA or gDNA.

Seattle's cohort entered during active infection and was followed longitudinally. The source material was peripheral blood. This clonotype originated in a man in his fifties or sixties with COVID-19, enrolled during active disease.

The CDR3, as DNA: TGCGCCAGCAGCTTGACGCAATATAGAGACTATGGCTACACCTTC. It specifies CASSLTQYRDYGYTF. The chain uses TRBV5-1 and TRBJ1-2; D ambiguous. V was shortened by 1 base and J by 3 bases, with 13 bases between the two germline ends. Germline CDR1 is SGHRS and CDR2 is YFSETQ. The CDR3 runs 15 residues.